One sample yielded the 7 T cell receptor beta chains listed below, sequenced in a study of shared clonotypes between healthy human individuals. Sequencing was performed with immunoSEQ multiplex PCR; in TCRdb, only in-frame clones are kept and a portion is missing. In the table there are over a million clones, roughly 95% of which are singletons. Sequencing was carried out using naive CD4+ T cells sorted from blood. The sample's subset: CD45RA+ positively selected. The receptors derive from a man aged 25 to 40 in good health.

The V gene is TRBV30, the J gene TRBJ2-1, with a weak D call TRBD1 (5 bases). The germline gives CDR1 GTSNPN, CDR2 SVGIG (reference sequence). CDR3 size: 16 residues. Deletions cut 4 bases from V and 4 bases from J, with 20 bases between. CDR3 bases: TGTGCCTGGACTCACCCCGGTCTCAGGGCTTACAATGAGCAGTTCTTC. It is translated as CAWTHPGLRAYNEQFF.

The genes are TRBV6-1 and TRBJ1-1; D may be TRBD1 (5 bases). Looked up from germline, CDR1 is MNHNS and CDR2 is SASEGT. V lost 6 bases and J lost 7, with 12 bases in between. The CDR3 runs to 12 residues. The CDR3: CASRLQAFEAFF. CDR3 in DNA: TGTGCCAGCAGGCTACAGGCCTTTGAAGCTTTCTTT.

The chain uses TRBV7-8 and TRBJ2-1, with 8 bases fitting TRBD1. Trimming cost V 3 bases and J 6 bases; bases outside gene matches: 4. The CDR3 is 14 amino acids. CDR1 is SGHVS, CDR2 FQNEAQ, per germline. The DNA of the CDR3 is TGTGCCAGCAGCTTTAGGGACAGGACCAATGAGCAGTTCTTC. It is translated as CASSFRDRTNEQFF.

CDR3 sequence: CARKPPPGANVLTF. For the CDR3, the DNA is TGTGCCAGAAAACCTCCCCCTGGGGCCAACGTCCTGACTTTC. This chain uses TRBV5-3 with TRBJ2-6, with D uncertain. TRBV5-3 is reported as an ORF; its role is uncertain. The length of the CDR3 is 14 residues. V lost 6 bases, J lost 2 bases, and 9 bases lay in between.

Here the CDR3 DNA reads TGTGCCAGCAGTCCGAGGACTAGCGGGGCGAAGACCCAGTACTTC. As protein: CASSPRTSGAKTQYF. The rearrangement joins TRBV28 to TRBJ2-5; TRBD2 matches at 12 bases. The germline CDR1 and CDR2 sequences are MDHEN and SYDVKM. Trimming took 5 bases from V and 6 from J; bases not matched to a gene: 7. The CDR3 length is 15 residues.

The chain couples TRBV28 to TRBJ2-5; 9 nucleotides agree with TRBD2. This CDR3 is built from 20 residues. Unmatched junction bases numbered 24, after V lost 6 bases and J lost 4 bases. Per the germline V gene, CDR1 is MDHEN and CDR2 is SYDVKM. CDR3 in DNA: TGTGCCAGCAGCTATAGCCCCACCTCTCTAGCGGGAAAGGTCCGAGAGACCCAGTACTTC. This gives the protein CASSYSPTSLAGKVRETQYF. Supplemented by reference TRBV28 and TRBJ2-5, the full variable domain reads DVKVTQSSRYLVKRTGEKVFLECVQDMDHENMFWYRQDPGLGLRLIYFSYDVKMKEKGDIPEGYSVSREKKERFSLILESASTNQTSMYLCASSYSPTSLAGKVRETQYFGPGTRLLVL.

This sequence joins TRBV10-1 and TRBJ2-7, with TRBD1 matching 9 bases. V lost 3 bases, J lost 7 bases, and 10 bases stayed unmatched. Per germline, CDR1 WNHNN and CDR2 SYGVQD (reference sequence). The CDR3 runs to 15 residues. This chain's CDR3 is CASSDIQGAVGEQYF. The CDR3 DNA reads TGCGCCAGCAGTGATATACAGGGGGCGGTTGGGGAGCAGTACTTC.